The next 27 T cell receptor beta chains were all read from a single sample in a study of spatial heterogeneity in lung cancer. In TCRdb, the 5' RACE reads were re-called with MiXCR into one record per CDR3 protein. The table has tens of thousands of distinct CDR3 sequences, around 6.7% seen once. The time point here: sample taken at primary tumor resection. Sequencing was performed on whole RNA extracted from tumor and nontumor lung tissue, or from frozen PBMC, and the material was left unsorted. Material: PBMCs, obtained at surgery. Receptors originate from a female donor with early-stage non-small cell lung cancer.

This clonotype was recorded many times. This chain links TRBV3-1 with TRBJ2-7; D not resolved. Germline V lookup: CDR1 LGHDT, CDR2 YNNKEL (reference sequence). V was clipped by 0 bases and J by 0 bases, with 6 bases between them. CDR3 size: 14 residues. The CDR3 here is CASSQDPSSYEQYF. CDR3 bases: TGTGCCAGCAGCCAAGATCCCAGCTCCTACGAGCAGTACTTC.

This clonotype was seen repeatedly, ten times or more. CDR3 coding DNA: TGTGCCAGCAGTTACTCCAATTATTACGAGCAGTACTTC. Its translation is CASSYSNYYEQYF. The chain links TRBV6-5 to TRBJ2-7; D remains unclear. V was trimmed by 0 bases and J by 4 bases, leaving 7 bases between them. Germline CDR1 MNHEY, CDR2 SVGAGI. CDR3 length: 13 amino acids.

As regards this clonotype: A read error is possible here, since a much larger clone lies one base away. A read error is likely, as this CDR3 ends without the conserved phenylalanine or tryptophan. The V and J genes are TRBV5-1 and TRBJ2-7; the D is unclear. Deletions cut 4 bases from V and 2 bases from J, with 13 bases between. Germline V gene lookup returns CDR1 SGHRS and CDR2 YFSETQ. The CDR3 covers 14 residues. CDR3 in DNA: TGCGCCAGCAGCGGGCGTCGGGCCCCCTACGAGCAGTACTAC. Translating it yields CASSGRRAPYEQYY.

This clonotype was counted ten times or more. The chain is built from TRBV5-1 and TRBJ2-3; weak D call: TRBD2 (6 bases). The CDR3 runs to 13 residues. The V and J ends lost 9 bases and 4 bases respectively, with 15 bases between them. Germline V gives CDR1 SGHRS, CDR2 YFSETQ. CDR3 sequence reads: CATQASAADTQYF. The DNA for the CDR3 is TGCGCCACCCAAGCTAGCGCTGCAGATACGCAGTATTTT.

Only a few counts were recorded for this clonotype. V and J are TRBV2 and TRBJ2-3; TRBD1 matches at 7 bases. This CDR3 comprises 15 residues. J gave up 2 bases and V 6 bases, and 8 bases lay outside the gene matches. CDR1 SNHLY and CDR2 FYNNEI come from the germline V gene. CDR3 region: CASRVGGRYTDTQYF. The CDR3 DNA reads TGTGCCAGCAGAGTAGGGGGCCGTTACACAGATACGCAGTATTTT.

This clonotype was detected ten times or more. The chain couples TRBV20-1 to TRBJ1-5, with a tentative D call TRBD1 (6 bases). The CDR3 runs to 16 residues. V lost 5 bases and J lost 1, with 18 bases in between. Germline loops: CDR1 DFQATT, CDR2 SNEGSKA (reference sequence). This chain's CDR3 is CSAPSRQVGSNQPQHF. CDR3 sequence (DNA): TGCAGTGCTCCCTCACGACAGGTAGGGAGCAATCAGCCCCAGCATTTT.

By sample fraction, this clonotype is medium-sized. The chain has TRBV29-1 and TRBJ2-2; D possibly matches TRBD1 or TRBD2 (5 bases each). The CDR3 length is 13 residues. CDR1 and CDR2 from the germline V gene are SQVTM and ANQGSEA. V was trimmed by 7 bases and J by 8 bases, leaving 17 bases between them. CDR3: CSAWTRTRGELFF. In DNA form, the CDR3 reads TGCAGCGCGTGGACAAGAACTAGAGGGGAGCTGTTTTTT.

There are a few counts of this clonotype. In nucleotides, the CDR3 is TGTGCCATCAGTGAGCCGAAGCGGGGGGGCTTCGACGAGCAGTACTTC. Translation: CAISEPKRGGFDEQYF. The rearrangement joins TRBV10-3 to TRBJ2-7; 10 bases line up with TRBD2. Germline lookup yields CDR1 ENHRY and CDR2 SYGVKD. Unmatched junction bases numbered 9, after V lost 2 bases and J lost 5 bases. CDR3 length: 16 amino acids.

This clonotype has at least ten counts. V gene TRBV5-1 combines with J gene TRBJ1-1; D remains ambiguous. Looked up from germline, CDR1 is SGHRS and CDR2 is YFSETQ. The germline V and J ends were trimmed by 2 bases and 6 bases, with 14 bases remaining between them. This CDR3 has 14 residues. Written as DNA, the CDR3 is TGCGCCAGCAGCTTTCGCTCCTTAGATCCTGAAGCTTTCTTT. Translation gives CASSFRSLDPEAFF.

This clonotype has more than one count but fewer than ten. In DNA form, the CDR3 reads TGTGCCAGCAGTTACAACCGGAGAAACATTCAGTACTTC. Translated, it gives CASSYNRRNIQYF. The J gene is TRBJ2-4, the V gene TRBV6-2 or TRBV6-3; D ambiguous. The CDR3 is 13 residues long. The germline V and J ends were trimmed by 2 bases and 6 bases, with 8 bases remaining between them. Germline values: CDR1 MNHEY, CDR2 SVGEGT.

Only a few counts were recorded for this clonotype. The rearrangement joins TRBV7-9 to TRBJ2-5; D uncertain. The germline V and J ends were trimmed by 5 bases and 5 bases, with 12 bases remaining between them. The V gene's germline CDR1 is SEHNR and CDR2 FQNEAQ (reference sequence). This CDR3 is 13 amino acids long. The CDR3 bases are TGTGCCAGCAGCCAGAGCGAGGTGGAGACCCAGTACTTC. Translating gives CASSQSEVETQYF.

This clonotype came up many times. This chain connects TRBV7-9 to TRBJ2-3; TRBD2 is a possible D gene (6 bases). Between the trimmed V and J ends, which lost 7 bases and 2 bases, there was a span of 16 bases. This CDR3 has 15 amino acids. Germline CDR1 is SEHNR and CDR2 is FQNEAQ (reference sequence). DNA of the CDR3: TGTGCCAGCACGAGGCGGGGCACCAACACAGATACGCAGTATTTT. Its protein product is CASTRRGTNTDTQYF.

This clonotype was counted many times. The chain employs TRBV12-3 or TRBV12-4 and TRBJ2-6; tentative D call: TRBD1 (6 bases). V shed 6 bases and J shed 3 bases, with 9 bases lying between them. The CDR3 covers 14 residues. The CDR3: CASSPRGGANVLTF. The CDR3 DNA follows: TGTGCCAGCAGCCCCAGGGGTGGGGCCAACGTCCTGACTTTC.

This clonotype was recorded a few times. The chain employs TRBV20-1 and TRBJ2-7; D remains unclear. Germline-derived CDR1 and CDR2 are DFQATT and SNEGSKA (reference sequence). The ends were cut back, 6 bases at V and 1 base at J, with 10 bases in the middle. The CDR3 runs 12 residues. CDR3 loop: CSAGSLSYEQYF. The CDR3, as DNA: TGCAGTGCGGGGTCGCTATCCTACGAGCAGTACTTC.

This clonotype was detected only a few times. The V call is TRBV27, the J call TRBJ1-1; unclear D gene. Deletions cut 3 bases from V and 11 bases from J, with 10 bases between. This CDR3 comprises 11 residues. In germline, CDR1 is MNHEY, CDR2 SMNVEV (reference sequence). In DNA form, the CDR3 reads TGTGCCAGCAGTTTGTGGACGGGGGCTTTCTTT. Protein sequence: CASSLWTGAFF.

This clonotype was recorded many times. The chain joins TRBV15 to TRBJ2-7; D remains ambiguous. The CDR3 totals 15 residues. Germline V lookup: CDR1 LNHNV, CDR2 YYDKDF (reference sequence). Between the trimmed V and J ends, which lost 1 base and 0 bases, there was a span of 10 bases. The CDR3 is CATSRGAYFSYEQYF. In DNA form, the CDR3 reads TGTGCCACCAGCAGAGGGGCCTACTTCTCCTACGAGCAGTACTTC.

This clonotype was seen only a few times. The chain uses TRBV6-5 and TRBJ1-1; D possibly corresponds to TRBD1 (5 bases). V lost 7 bases to trimming and J lost 7 bases, with 16 bases between them. The germline CDR1 and CDR2 sequences are MNHEY and SVGAGI. This CDR3 has 13 amino acids. The CDR3 here is CASKPGDGHEAFF. The CDR3 DNA is TGTGCCAGCAAGCCGGGGGACGGGCATGAAGCTTTCTTT.

The chain recombines TRBV12-3 or TRBV12-4 with TRBJ1-5; 8 nucleotides align to TRBD1. Trimming at V came to 6 bases and at J to 2 bases, leaving 18 bases not matched to a gene. The CDR3 is 19 amino acids. CDR3 amino acids: CASSLAGTGPSSGNQPQHF. The CDR3 DNA reads TGTGCCAGCAGCCTAGCTGGGACAGGCCCCTCGTCGGGCAATCAGCCCCAGCATTTT.

This clonotype was found many times. CDR3 amino acids: CASSPGTGRTYEQYF. The CDR3 DNA reads TGTGCCAGCAGCCCGGGGACAGGGAGGACCTACGAGCAGTACTTC. The J gene is TRBJ2-7, the V gene TRBV7-9; 9 nucleotides line up with TRBD1. CDR1 and CDR2 from the germline V gene are SEHNR and FQNEAQ (reference sequence). This CDR3 spans 15 amino acids. Trimming cost V 5 bases and J 2 bases; bases outside gene matches: 7.

This clonotype has just a few counts. The chain employs TRBV19 and TRBJ2-3; D perhaps matches TRBD2 (6 bases). The germline gives CDR1 LNHDA, CDR2 SQIVND (reference sequence). V was clipped by 5 bases and J by 0 bases, with 15 bases between them. The CDR3 contains 16 residues. Here the CDR3 reads CASSVGGLLSTDTQYF. For the CDR3, the DNA is TGTGCCAGTAGTGTTGGAGGGCTCCTTAGCACAGATACGCAGTATTTT.

This clonotype has ten or more counts. V usage is TRBV4-3 and J usage is TRBJ2-5; maybe TRBD1 (5 bases). Germline lookup yields CDR1 LGHNA and CDR2 YSLEER. V was clipped by 0 bases and J by 3 bases, with 8 bases between them. The CDR3 totals 14 residues. CDR3 coding DNA: TGCGCCAGCAGCCAAGATCTCAGGGAAGAGACCCAGTACTTC. This gives the protein CASSQDLREETQYF.

This clonotype was detected many times. The chain has TRBV18 and TRBJ1-5; D gene unclear. Looked up from germline, CDR1 is KGHSH and CDR2 is LQKENI. The CDR3 totals 14 residues. V was clipped by 1 base and J by 5 bases, with 9 bases between them. This chain's CDR3 is CASSPRLGDQPQHF. The CDR3 nucleotides are TGTGCCAGCTCACCACGACTAGGAGATCAGCCCCAGCATTTT.

There are many counts of this clonotype. J is TRBJ1-1 and V is TRBV19; no reliable D call. Trimming stripped 3 bases from V and 1 base from J, with 6 bases between. In germline, CDR1 is LNHDA, CDR2 SQIVND (reference sequence). This CDR3 comprises 13 residues. CDR3 nucleotide sequence: TGTGCCAGTAGTATCCGGACGAACACTGAAGCTTTCTTT. Its translation is CASSIRTNTEAFF.

The V gene is TRBV2, the J gene TRBJ2-7; D possibly corresponds to TRBD1 (6 bases). The V end lost 7 bases, the J end lost 9 bases, and 16 bases lay between the germline ends. CDR1 and CDR2 (germline): SNHLY, FYNNEI. The CDR3 covers 12 residues. CDR3 residues: CASTGVPPRQYF. CDR3 sequence (DNA): TGTGCCAGCACAGGGGTGCCCCCGCGGCAGTACTTC. The entire variable domain, with the rest obtained from reference TRBV2 and TRBJ2-7, is as follows: EPEVTQTPSHQVTQMGQEVILRCVPISNHLYFYWYRQILGQKVEFLVSFYNNEISEKSEIFDDQFSVERPDGSNFTLKIRSTKLEDSAMYFCASTGVPPRQYFGPGTRLTVT.

This clonotype was seen ten or more times. The genes are TRBV7-9 and TRBJ2-3; D remains ambiguous. The V gene lost 8 bases and the J gene lost 0 bases, with 6 bases spanning the gap. Germline loops: CDR1 SEHNR, CDR2 FQNEAQ (reference sequence). This CDR3 has 12 amino acids. DNA of the CDR3: TGTGCCAGCGCACAGAGCACAGATACGCAGTATTTT. It specifies CASAQSTDTQYF.

This clonotype has at least ten counts. The chain recombines TRBV29-1 with TRBJ1-3; D gene uncertain. CDR3 length: 11 residues. V shed 5 bases and J shed 11 bases, with 13 bases lying between them. Per the germline V gene, CDR1 is SQVTM and CDR2 is ANQGSEA. CDR3 coding DNA: TGCAGCGTTCGGGCCCCCTCGTCCATATATTTT. Protein product: CSVRAPSSIYF.

The table lists this clonotype with many counts. The chain employs TRBV5-1 and TRBJ2-1; 13 bases match TRBD2. CDR3 length: 17 amino acids. V was clipped by 6 bases and J by 0 bases; unmatched bases: 6. Germline V gene data show CDR1 as SGHRS and CDR2 as YFSETQ. This chain's CDR3 is CASKGLAGAGSYNEQFF. As DNA, the CDR3 is TGCGCCAGCAAAGGACTAGCGGGGGCTGGCTCCTACAATGAGCAGTTCTTC.